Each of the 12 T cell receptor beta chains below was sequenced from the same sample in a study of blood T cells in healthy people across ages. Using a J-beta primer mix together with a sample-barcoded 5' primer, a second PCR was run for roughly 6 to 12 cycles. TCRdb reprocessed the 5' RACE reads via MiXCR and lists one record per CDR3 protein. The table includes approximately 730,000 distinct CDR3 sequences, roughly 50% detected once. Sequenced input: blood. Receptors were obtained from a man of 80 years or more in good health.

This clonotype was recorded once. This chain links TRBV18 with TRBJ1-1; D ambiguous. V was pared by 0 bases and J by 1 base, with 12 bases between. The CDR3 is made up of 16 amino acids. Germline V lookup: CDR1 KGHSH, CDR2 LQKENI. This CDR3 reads CASSPPRHGRNTEAFF. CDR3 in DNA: TGTGCCAGCTCACCACCGCGGCATGGGAGGAACACTGAAGCTTTCTTT. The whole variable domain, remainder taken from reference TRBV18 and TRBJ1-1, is NAGVMQNPRHLVRRRGQEARLRCSPMKGHSHVYWYRQLPEEGLKFMVYLQKENIIDESGMPKERFSAEFPKEGPSILRIQQVVRGDSAAYFCASSPPRHGRNTEAFFGQGTRLTVV.

Here the CDR3 reads CASRPGVSYNEQFF. CDR3 DNA: TGTGCCAGCCGGCCGGGAGTCTCCTACAATGAGCAGTTCTTC. The chain links TRBV6-6 to TRBJ2-1; a possible D gene is TRBD2 (6 bases). V lost 8 bases and J lost 0, with 11 bases in between. The CDR3 sequence is 14 residues long. Looked up from germline, CDR1 is MNHNY and CDR2 is SVGAGI (reference sequence).

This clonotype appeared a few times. The CDR3 is CASSRDHYEQYF. DNA of the CDR3: TGTGCCAGCAGCCGAGACCACTACGAGCAGTACTTC. The V and J genes are TRBV6-6 and TRBJ2-7; D is ambiguous. Trimming shortened V by 6 bases and J by 3 bases, and 9 bases separated the two germline ends. The CDR3 has 12 amino acids. Germline V gene lookup returns CDR1 MNHNY and CDR2 SVGAGI (reference sequence).

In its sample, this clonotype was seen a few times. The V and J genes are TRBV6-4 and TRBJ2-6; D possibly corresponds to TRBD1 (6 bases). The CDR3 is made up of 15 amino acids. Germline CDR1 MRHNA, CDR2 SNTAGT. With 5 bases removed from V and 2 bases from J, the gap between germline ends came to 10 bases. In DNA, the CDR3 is TGTGCCAGCAGTCCGGGACACACTGGGGCCAACGTCCTGACTTTC. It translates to CASSPGHTGANVLTF.

As DNA, the CDR3 is TGCGCCAGCAGCTTGGCAGCGGGAGGGGCGATCTATGAGCGGTACTTC. As protein: CASSLAAGGAIYERYF. The gene calls are TRBV5-1 and TRBJ2-5; 10 bases match TRBD2. CDR1 is SGHRS and CDR2 is YFSETQ in the germline V gene. V shed 0 bases, J shed 13 bases, and the junction held 15 bases outside the gene matches. The CDR3 consists of 16 residues.

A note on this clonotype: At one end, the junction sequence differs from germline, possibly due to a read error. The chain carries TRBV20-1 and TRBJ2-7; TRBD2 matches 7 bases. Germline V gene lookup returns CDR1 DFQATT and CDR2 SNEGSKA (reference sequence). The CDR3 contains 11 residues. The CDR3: CIASLADEQYF. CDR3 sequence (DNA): TGCATTGCTAGCCTAGCGGACGAGCAGTACTTC.

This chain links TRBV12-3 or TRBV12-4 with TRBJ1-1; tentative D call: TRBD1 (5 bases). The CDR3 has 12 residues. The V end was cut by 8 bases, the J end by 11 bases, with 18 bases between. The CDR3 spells CASGYLGTEAFF. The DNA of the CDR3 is TGTGCCAGCGGTTACCTGGGGACGGAGGCTTTCTTT.

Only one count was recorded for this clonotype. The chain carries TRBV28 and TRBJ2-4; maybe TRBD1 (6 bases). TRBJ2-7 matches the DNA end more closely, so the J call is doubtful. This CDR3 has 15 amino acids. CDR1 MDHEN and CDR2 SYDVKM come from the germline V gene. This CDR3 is CASSPGTLQTYEQYF. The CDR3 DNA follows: TGTGCCAGCAGCCCGGGGACACTACAGACCTACGAGCAGTACTTC.

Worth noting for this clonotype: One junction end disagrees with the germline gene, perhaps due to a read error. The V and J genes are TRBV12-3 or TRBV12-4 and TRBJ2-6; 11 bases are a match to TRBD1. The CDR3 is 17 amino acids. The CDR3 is CASSYGQGASGANVLTF. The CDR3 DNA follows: TGTGCTAGCAGTTATGGACAGGGGGCCTCTGGGGCCAACGTCCTGACTTTC.

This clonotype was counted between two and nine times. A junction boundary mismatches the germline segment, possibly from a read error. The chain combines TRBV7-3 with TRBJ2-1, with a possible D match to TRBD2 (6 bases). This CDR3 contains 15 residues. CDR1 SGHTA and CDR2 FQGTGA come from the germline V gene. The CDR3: CASSAGLSSYNEQFF. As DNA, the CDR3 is TGTGCCAGCAGCGCGGGACTTAGCTCCTACAATGAGCAGTTCTTT.

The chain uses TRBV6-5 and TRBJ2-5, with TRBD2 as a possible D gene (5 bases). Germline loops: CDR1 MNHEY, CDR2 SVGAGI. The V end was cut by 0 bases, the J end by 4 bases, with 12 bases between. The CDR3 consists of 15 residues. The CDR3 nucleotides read TGTGCCAGCAGTTACTCGAACGCGGGTGGAGAGACCCAGTACTTC. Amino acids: CASSYSNAGGETQYF.

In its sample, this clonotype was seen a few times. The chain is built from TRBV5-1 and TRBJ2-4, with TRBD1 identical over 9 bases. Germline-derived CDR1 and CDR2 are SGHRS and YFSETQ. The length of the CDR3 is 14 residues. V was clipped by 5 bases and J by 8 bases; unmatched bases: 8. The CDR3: CASSSGTGSHIQYF. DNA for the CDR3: TGCGCCAGCAGTTCCGGGACAGGGTCCCACATTCAGTACTTC.